This TCR beta chain was sequenced during a study of T cells in narcolepsy (dated by TCRdb to between 2018 and 2020). Regarding the complete study: Patients with narcolepsy type 1 or type 2 (NT1, NT2) were enrolled in the study together with healthy control donors. Autoreactive T cells targeting hypocretin neuron self-antigens (hypocretin, TRIB2) were sought in narcolepsy patients, and TCR Vbeta sequencing was used to track clonotypes in blood and CSF. General findings and caveats noted by the study authors: According to the report, autoreactive clonotypes were detected serially in the blood of the same patients and of different patients, but not in healthy controls. In plots comparing CSF and blood CD4+ T cell clonotypes from the same patient, HCRT-specific and TRIB2-specific autoreactive clonotypes were highlighted. Numbers of sequenced blood memory CD4+ clonotypes were comparable, with averages of some 39,000 in patients and 30,000 to 35,000 in controls. No sequences matching autoreactive T cell clones were present in some of the blood memory CD4+ repertoires from patients and controls.

Memory CD4+ T cells were sorted ex vivo from peripheral blood of narcolepsy patients and healthy controls for TCR Vbeta sequencing. Library method: the immunoSEQ multiplex PCR assay. The table was pulled from immuneACCESS by TCRdb, which kept in-frame rearrangements only. Such tables lose some clones; where checked, under half of the loss comes from unresolved V genes, and the rest has no known cause. The sample profile shows approximately 30,000 clones; roughly 80% of them were found once. About 1% of the sample belongs to the ten largest clones. The V end loses 0 bases and the J end loses 4 bases, and a stretch of 11 bases separates them. For CDR1 and CDR2, the germline V gene lists SGHRS and YFSETQ. The CDR3 covers 15 residues, taking in both the cysteine and the phenylalanine. The CDR3 DNA has 45 bases and is translated from base 1. This clone has just a few counts. Its specific antigen is unknown. It has no much larger one-base neighbor in the sample; base qualities were not kept.

The chain was built from TRBV5-1 and TRBJ1-3; no D gene is confidently identified. This clonotype was obtained from a human donor in good health. The sample was memory (CD45RA-) CD4+ T cells from blood. According to the study, the label for this sample's cell subset or site signals: memory T cells sorted ex vivo from peripheral blood. The nucleotide sequence reads TGCGCCAGCAGCTTGGACGGGTTTAAAGGAAACACCATATATTTT. It translates to CASSLDGFKGNTIYF.